This T cell receptor beta chain was sequenced during a study of blood T cells in healthy people across ages (dated by TCRdb to 2013 to 2016). Regarding the study in general: In model experiments, template switching captured roughly one uniquely barcoded TCR beta cDNA molecule for every two T cells. Using deep sequencing normalized with unique cDNA molecular identifiers, the study measured how TCR beta repertoire diversity changes with age. Four age groups were formed from the donors: young (average approximately 15 years), middle-aged (approximately 40), aged (around 62) and long-lived (approximately 78). Using the same blood draw, the study looked at two additional independent replicas of 1 million unique cDNA reads for two donors, one aged 18 to 30 and the other aged 80 or older.

In this sample, this clonotype turned up a few times. It has no known antigen specificity. No much larger clone exists at a distance of one base, and base qualities are not known. What the research found in general, with its limitations: Bulk unsorted PBMC profiling prevented conclusive comparison of naive and antigen-experienced compartments. Total diversity estimates from one million sequenced T cells were considered lower bounds and underestimates. Compared with the aged group, the long-lived group had more naive CD4+ T cells, fewer expanded clones and increased TCR diversity, a pattern suggesting age selection. Observed TCR beta diversity per million T cells fell roughly linearly with age, and a significant reduction was already apparent by age roughly 40. Observed TCR beta diversity correlated strongly with the percentage of naive T cells measured by flow cytometry. Because the CMV infection status of the donors was unknown, age-related changes in expanded clonotypes may potentially have been confounded.

From its cysteine to its phenylalanine, the CDR3 spans 14 amino acids. Just the 42-base CDR3 DNA is kept, in frame starting at base 1. Based on the germline V gene, the CDR1 and CDR2 sequences are SNHLY and FYNNEI. Relative to germline, V is 4 bases shorter and J is 2 bases shorter, with 12 bases between their ends. Receptors were amplified or captured by 5' RACE. For sequencing, an Illumina HiSeq 2500 was employed. A second PCR of about 6 to 11 cycles was performed with a sample-barcoded 5' primer and a J-beta primer mix. A template-switch 5' adaptor carrying 12 random nucleotides introduced a unique molecular identifier onto each TCR beta cDNA molecule. At least 2.5 million CDR3-containing paired-end reads were obtained from each sample. The Mint cDNA synthesis kit, primed by a TRBC-specific oligonucleotide, was used to synthesize first-strand cDNA from all RNA. After uracil-DNA glycosylase treatment, a first 18-cycle PCR used universal primers M1SS and BC2_uni_R on all cDNA. From the authors' description of their analysis: Each sample was normalized by randomly selecting 1 million high-quality reads, each carrying a distinct molecular identifier. Instead of being binned into consensus sequences, reads that shared molecular identifiers were thrown out. MiTCR, with a Q25 quality threshold and the strictest error-elimination algorithm, was used for CDR3 identification, clonotype clustering and error correction. A nonparametric unseen species model using Euler transformation provided a lower-bound estimate of total TCR beta diversity. The public reads were run again by TCRdb, first through fastp at Q25 and then through MiXCR, and only productive beta chains were kept. Duplicate CDR3 protein sequences are folded into a single record with the most common DNA and genes. These V and J calls derive from TCRdb rather than the authors' analysis. This sample has about 560,000 distinct CDR3 sequences in its table, and about a quarter of those were observed once. The top ten hold 3% to 4% of the sample.

The donors were 40 or so Caucasian individuals from Russia, aged roughly 6 to 90 years, who were systemically healthy. Around 9.9 milliliters of peripheral blood were collected from each donor into EDTA-treated Vacutainer tubes. Ficoll-Paque density-gradient centrifugation was used to isolate PBMCs, with at least 7 million per sample. Total RNA, at least 6 micrograms per sample, was extracted from PBMCs with Trizol reagent. For every donor, flow cytometry on a PBMC aliquot measured the percentage of naive CD45RAhigh/CD27high T cells. These data were also filed under a second study, of T cells of mothers and their children. The second publication reports: Nine systemically healthy Caucasian individuals served as donors, namely three mothers together with their six children. cDNA synthesis used all of the extracted RNA, with 1.5 ug of RNA in each 15 ul reaction. In the second PCR, the M1S primer added sample barcodes and 2-4 random nucleotides. Each mother yielded over 10 million TCR beta CDR3 reads and each child some 3 million reads. Thymic selection shapes the output of TCR recombination in a similar way in related and unrelated pairs, and inherited differences have a minor effect. Related mother-child pairs always showed normalized repertoire overlap that was slightly higher than in unrelated mother-child pairs, though the difference was never significant. Persistent microchimeric T cell clones were not detected, at a sensitivity of around 99 clones per million clonotypes. Deep NGS was used in the study to compare the TCR beta repertoires of mothers and children and to look for features that separate related mother-child pairs from unrelated individuals. On average, the children were roughly 11 +/- 4 years old, while the mothers were approximately 40 +/- 4 years old. After adapters were ligated using NEBNext reagents, the libraries underwent 100+100 nt paired-end sequencing on an Illumina HiSeq 2000. Mother and child libraries were prepared a month apart and sequenced in separate runs to prevent cross-contamination. For each donor, somewhere between about 450,000 and 2,000,000 distinct TCR beta clonotypes were identified. Naive TCR beta clonotypes were estimated from low-frequency clonotypes matched to each donor's FACS-determined naive share, without sorting.

The rearrangement joined TRBV2 to TRBJ2-7; the D gene is perhaps TRBD1, from 5 matching bases. The sample taken for sequencing was blood. The clonotype originates from a boy aged 2 to 9 in good health. CDR3 loop: CASSARRGTYEQYF. The base sequence is TGTGCCAGCAGTGCCCGTAGGGGCACCTACGAGCAGTACTTC.